This T cell receptor beta chain stems from a study of shared clonotypes between healthy human individuals. This was a deep-level run. Libraries were prepared by immunoSEQ multiplex PCR; TCRdb keeps only in-frame clonotypes and omits some of them. Among around 550,000 clones listed, almost 97% were seen once. The donor population consisted of healthy HIV-negative adults with no recent acute infections or vaccinations. This TCR derives from a woman aged 30 to 39 in good health. Specimen: naive CD4+ T cells sorted from blood. The subset denotes: CD45RA+ positively selected.

The DNA for the CDR3 is TGCCTTGACGAAAAACTGTTTTTT. This translates into CLDEKLFF. The chain is built from TRBV29-1 and TRBJ1-4; D is uncertain. CDR3 length: 8 residues. Germline CDR1 SQVTM, CDR2 ANQGSEA.